A single sample gave rise to the 17 T cell receptor beta chains below, sequenced in a study of blood T cell repertoires in COVID-19. Clones were read by immunoSEQ multiplex PCR, and TCRdb kept only the in-frame ones, dropping some. The table records a few hundred thousand clones, 80% of them present only once. Sequenced sample: peripheral blood. These receptors all come from a human donor in a cohort sampled during active COVID-19.

This chain uses TRBV28 with TRBJ2-1; no reliable D call. V lost 7 bases, J lost 3 bases, and 13 bases lay in between. The CDR3 runs 14 residues. Germline values: CDR1 MDHEN, CDR2 SYDVKM. DNA of the CDR3: TGTGCCAGCACTGGCGGTACTAACTACAATGAGCAGTTCTTC. It translates to CASTGGTNYNEQFF.

The chain employs TRBV9 and TRBJ1-2, with TRBD1 identical over 9 bases. V trimming: 7 bases; J trimming: 8 bases; junction bases outside the gene matches: 15. The CDR3 runs to 15 residues. The germline gives CDR1 SGDLS, CDR2 YYNGEE. CDR3: CASQTGTGMSGGYTF. Here the CDR3 DNA reads TGTGCCAGCCAGACCGGGACAGGGATGAGTGGAGGCTACACCTTC.

This chain uses TRBV4-3 with TRBJ2-3; D not resolved. V was shortened by 4 bases and J by 2 bases, with 13 bases between the two germline ends. CDR3 length: 15 amino acids. Germline V gene sequence: CDR1 LGHNA, CDR2 YSLEER. CDR3 bases: TGCGCCAGCAGCCTCAACTCGATTGTCACAGATACGCAGTATTTT. This sequence encodes CASSLNSIVTDTQYF.

V is TRBV14 and J is TRBJ2-7; 11 bases agree with TRBD1. J gave up 7 bases and V 3 bases, and 8 bases lay outside the gene matches. The CDR3 covers 15 residues. Germline V lookup: CDR1 SGHDN, CDR2 FVKESK. CDR3 in DNA: TGTGCCAGCAGCCACACCGGGACAGGGGGAGGAGAGCAGTACTTC. This codes for CASSHTGTGGGEQYF.

The J gene is TRBJ2-1, the V gene TRBV4-2; D is undetermined. Trimming stripped 0 bases from V and 6 bases from J, with 9 bases between. Germline CDR1 is LGHNA and CDR2 is YNFKEQ. The CDR3 extends over 14 amino acids. The CDR3 sequence: CASSQERQINEQFF. The CDR3 coding sequence is TGTGCCAGCAGCCAAGAGCGCCAAATCAATGAGCAGTTCTTC.

This clone showed up many times. The rearrangement links TRBV13 to TRBJ1-5; tentatively, D is TRBD1 (6 bases). Germline V gene data show CDR1 as PRHDT and CDR2 as FYEKMQ (reference sequence). CDR3 size: 14 residues. The V gene lost 3 bases and the J gene lost 4 bases, with 10 bases spanning the gap. This chain's CDR3 is CASSFQGRNQPQHF. The CDR3 DNA follows: TGTGCCAGCAGCTTTCAGGGGCGTAATCAGCCCCAGCATTTT.

The chain carries TRBV7-2 and TRBJ2-5; D remains unclear. This CDR3 has 14 amino acids. CDR1 is SGHTA and CDR2 is FQGNSA in the germline V gene. Trimming took off 3 bases at V and 4 bases at J, with 12 bases between the two ends. CDR3 sequence reads: CASSLAIGAETQYF. CDR3 nucleotide sequence: TGTGCCAGCAGCTTGGCCATTGGAGCAGAGACCCAGTACTTC.

V is TRBV6-5 and J is TRBJ2-1, with 9 bases fitting TRBD1. This CDR3 has 16 amino acids. After removal of 2 bases from V and 1 base from J, the junction contained 3 bases not matched to a gene. Germline CDR1 is MNHEY and CDR2 is SVGAGI. CDR3 region: CASSYTTGGSYNEQFF. The CDR3 DNA reads as TGTGCCAGCAGTTACACGACAGGGGGGTCCTACAATGAGCAGTTCTTC.

V and J are TRBV18 and TRBJ2-7; the D is unclear. The CDR3 sequence is 14 residues long. Germline values: CDR1 KGHSH, CDR2 LQKENI. Between the trimmed V and J ends, which lost 2 bases and 0 bases, there was a span of 8 bases. CDR3 DNA sequence: TGTGCCAGCTCACCAGAAGCTAGCTCCTACGAGCAGTACTTC. Amino acid sequence: CASSPEASSYEQYF. Filled out from reference TRBV18 and TRBJ2-7, the complete variable domain reads NAGVMQNPRHLVRRRGQEARLRCSPMKGHSHVYWYRQLPEEGLKFMVYLQKENIIDESGMPKERFSAEFPKEGPSILRIQQVVRGDSAAYFCASSPEASSYEQYFGPGTRLTVT.

The V gene is TRBV19, the J gene TRBJ2-6; the D gene is possibly TRBD2 (6 bases). The V gene lost 1 base and the J gene lost 4 bases, with 11 bases spanning the gap. Germline lookup yields CDR1 LNHDA and CDR2 SQIVND (reference sequence). The CDR3 sequence is 16 residues long. The CDR3 region is CASSIAPGEGANVLTF. The CDR3 nucleotides read TGTGCCAGTAGTATAGCCCCGGGGGAAGGGGCCAACGTCCTGACTTTC.

The chain has TRBV28 and TRBJ2-1; 7 bases agree with TRBD1. Trimming at V came to 6 bases and at J to 2 bases, leaving 1 base not matched to a gene. The CDR3 covers 13 residues. CDR1 and CDR2 (germline): MDHEN, SYDVKM. The CDR3 is CASRGTAYNEQFF. The DNA of the CDR3 is TGTGCCAGCAGGGGGACAGCCTACAATGAGCAGTTCTTC.

In its sample, this clone was seen once. The chain is built from TRBV19 and TRBJ1-1; TRBD1 matches at 8 bases. In germline, CDR1 is LNHDA, CDR2 SQIVND (reference sequence). With V trimmed by 6 bases and J by 5 bases, 14 bases remained unmatched. The CDR3 runs to 16 residues. This CDR3 reads CASRGWTGWLDTEAFF. The CDR3 coding sequence is TGTGCCAGTAGGGGGTGGACAGGGTGGCTGGATACTGAAGCTTTCTTT.

The CDR3 sequence is CASSYSSLAHSPLHF. DNA for the CDR3: TGTGCCAGCAGTTACTCGAGTCTCGCGCATTCACCCCTCCACTTT. This chain uses TRBV6-5 with TRBJ1-6, with unresolved D. Trimming took off 0 bases at V and 8 bases at J, with 11 bases between the two ends. Germline V CDR1 and CDR2: MNHEY, SVGAGI. The CDR3 sequence is 15 residues long.

V and J are TRBV6-1 and TRBJ2-7, with a weak D call TRBD1 (5 bases). Trimming cost V 3 bases and J 3 bases, with 9 bases left between them. CDR3 length: 13 residues. CDR1 MNHNS and CDR2 SASEGT come from the germline V gene. CDR3 residues: CASSDQGFYEQYF. DNA of the CDR3: TGTGCCAGCAGTGATCAGGGATTCTACGAGCAGTACTTC.

Ten or more counts support this clone. The chain carries TRBV7-7 and TRBJ2-4, with TRBD1 matching 8 bases. CDR3 length: 16 amino acids. Per the germline V gene, CDR1 is SSHAT and CDR2 is FNYEAQ (reference sequence). This chain's CDR3 is CATTYLSRTGKNIQYF. CDR3 nucleotides: TGTGCTACCACCTACCTCTCCAGGACAGGGAAAAACATTCAGTACTTC.

The chain couples TRBV2 to TRBJ1-2, with TRBD1 as a possible D gene (6 bases). Germline V gene data show CDR1 as SNHLY and CDR2 as FYNNEI. V lost 8 bases to trimming and J lost 6 bases, with 13 bases between them. The CDR3 is 12 residues long. DNA of the CDR3: TGTGCCAGCCTTGAGGGGGGGGATGGCTACACCTTC. Its translation: CASLEGGDGYTF.

The V call is TRBV19, the J call TRBJ1-5; perhaps TRBD1 as D (5 bases). The V gene's germline CDR1 is LNHDA and CDR2 SQIVND (reference sequence). The CDR3 totals 12 residues. Trimming pared 5 bases from V and 5 bases from J, leaving 7 bases between. The CDR3 reads CASSARDQPQHF. The CDR3 DNA reads as TGTGCCAGTAGTGCCAGGGATCAGCCCCAGCATTTT.